A selection of T cell receptor beta chains follows, all from one sample in a study of identical twins. One entry per CDR3 protein, called by TCRdb with MiXCR from the 5' RACE reads. The sample yields about 500,000 distinct CDR3 sequences, more than 13% seen once. The same data also contributed to another study, on yellow fever vaccine responses in identical twins.

Sequencing was performed on CD4+ T cells sorted from blood. Receptors originate from a young woman in good health. Both conserved end residues are trimmed from each CDR3. Fields, in order: J gene, V gene, CDR3 protein.

TRBJ1-4 TRBV28 ASRWGGGTNEKLF
TRBJ2-3 TRBV24-1 ATSTTGGTYTQY
TRBJ2-1 TRBV2 ASSGQAGNEQF
TRBJ1-6 TRBV20-1 SATGGDRGKLSPLH
TRBJ2-2 TRBV7-7 ASSLMSGGAATGELF
TRBJ2-6 TRBV7-3 ASSLGQFSGANVLT
TRBJ1-5 TRBV12-3/TRBV12-4 ASRETENQPQH
TRBJ2-7 TRBV5-1 ASSSSKTGLYEQY
TRBJ2-3 TRBV7-2 ASSAGTGGLYTQY
TRBJ2-7 TRBV16 ASSQSPDNSYEQY
TRBJ1-2 TRBV7-8 ASSLIGDRDSSYGYT
TRBJ2-6 TRBV30 AWRVWTGDSSGANVLT
TRBJ2-3 TRBV7-8 ASSSGWTGVNTQY
TRBJ2-7 TRBV10-1 ASSESNLAGFYEQY
TRBJ1-2 TRBV10-3 AVGTGVLYGYT
TRBJ2-1 TRBV7-9 ASSLARTGNYNEQF
TRBJ2-5 TRBV29-1 SADRGAQETQY
TRBJ1-1 TRBV5-1 ASSLSGLIENTEAF
TRBJ2-1 TRBV5-1 ASSLAGQVYNEQF
TRBJ1-5 TRBV12-3/TRBV12-4 ASSRQGAAGNQPQH
TRBJ2-7 TRBV7-2 ASSFTYGQY
TRBJ2-7 TRBV20-1 SAPFVAGVTYEQY